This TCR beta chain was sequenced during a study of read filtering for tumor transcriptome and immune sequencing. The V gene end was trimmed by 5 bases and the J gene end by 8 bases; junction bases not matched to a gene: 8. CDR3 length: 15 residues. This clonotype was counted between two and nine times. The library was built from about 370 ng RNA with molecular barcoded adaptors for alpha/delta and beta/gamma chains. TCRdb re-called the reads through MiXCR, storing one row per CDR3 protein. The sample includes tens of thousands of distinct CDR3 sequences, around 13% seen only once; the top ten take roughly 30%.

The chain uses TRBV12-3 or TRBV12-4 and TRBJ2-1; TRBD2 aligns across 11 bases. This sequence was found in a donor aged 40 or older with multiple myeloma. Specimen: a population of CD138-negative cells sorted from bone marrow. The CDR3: CASSPRGSGRDEQFF. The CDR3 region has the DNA TGTGCCAGCAGTCCCCGGGGTAGCGGGAGGGATGAGCAGTTCTTC.